This T cell receptor (beta chain) was retrieved from a study of blood T cell repertoires in COVID-19. Study overall: Acute and convalescent COVID-19 specimens originated in the United States, Italy and Spain. The analysed material was cDNA or gDNA that came from T cells, B-cell-depleted T cells, or PBMCs.

Original processing notes: Using reference gene primer amplification, nucleated cell counts were estimated. Clones were read by immunoSEQ multiplex PCR, and TCRdb kept only the in-frame ones, dropping some. The V and J calls and clone size come from that table; D and trimming were worked out from the DNA. The data show over 200,000 clones, 84% seen once. This clone was found once. Trimming cost V 2 bases and J 7 bases; bases outside gene matches: 4. The CDR3 totals 13 residues. Germline V CDR1 and CDR2: LNHDA, SQIVND (reference sequence). Sequencing was performed on peripheral blood. The receptor was isolated from a woman older than 75 with active or convalescent COVID-19. The V gene is TRBV19, the J gene TRBJ1-1, with TRBD1 matching 7 bases. DNA of the CDR3: TGTGCCAGTAGTATACCCAGGGGGAGTGAAGCTTTCTTT. Its protein is CASSIPRGSEAFF.